This TCR beta chain is drawn from a study of T cell repertoires in cytomegalovirus infection (dated by TCRdb to about 2019). Context from the whole study: Donor HLA type was relevant to the analysis, as public TCR beta signatures indicated carriage of CMV infection together with the matching HLA type. Here is what the overall study found, with its caveats: Carriers of CMV infection plus the relevant HLA type were discriminated by the cumulative frequency of public TCR beta family members in the study cohort and in an independent approximately 360-donor cohort. The ex vivo response was dominated by HLA-C-restricted CMV-specific TCR beta clonotypes, which also provided the single most frequent clonotype in two of eight donors.

Germline trimming amounts to 9 bases on V and 0 bases on J, with 13 as the count of junction bases outside the gene matches. CDR1 and CDR2 (ENHRY, SYGVKD) derive from the germline V gene. From the cysteine through the phenylalanine, the CDR3 covers 16 amino acids. CDR3 DNA only is kept here, 48 bases in frame from base 1. This clonotype has ten or more counts. The specificity of this receptor is unknown. Per-base qualities were not stored, and no clone one base away is much larger. Sequencing relied on an Illumina HiSeq 1500. TCRdb reran the public reads through fastp at Q25 and MiXCR, keeping productive beta chains. Merged by CDR3 protein, the rows form single entries marked with the most common genes and DNA. For this sample the table gives over 300,000 distinct CDR3 sequences, of which more than 8% were detected only once. Together, the top ten hold over 3.5% of the sample.

Material: PBMCs. This TCR came from a human donor in good health (CMV status not recorded). Some clones in this sample may be carry-over from other donors' samples. In this chain, TRBV10-3 is recombined with TRBJ1-1, with TRBD1 identical over 7 junction bases. The DNA reads as follows: TGTGCCATTCAGTCCCGGCAGGGGGACATGAACACTGAAGCTTTCTTT. This translates into CAIQSRQGDMNTEAFF.